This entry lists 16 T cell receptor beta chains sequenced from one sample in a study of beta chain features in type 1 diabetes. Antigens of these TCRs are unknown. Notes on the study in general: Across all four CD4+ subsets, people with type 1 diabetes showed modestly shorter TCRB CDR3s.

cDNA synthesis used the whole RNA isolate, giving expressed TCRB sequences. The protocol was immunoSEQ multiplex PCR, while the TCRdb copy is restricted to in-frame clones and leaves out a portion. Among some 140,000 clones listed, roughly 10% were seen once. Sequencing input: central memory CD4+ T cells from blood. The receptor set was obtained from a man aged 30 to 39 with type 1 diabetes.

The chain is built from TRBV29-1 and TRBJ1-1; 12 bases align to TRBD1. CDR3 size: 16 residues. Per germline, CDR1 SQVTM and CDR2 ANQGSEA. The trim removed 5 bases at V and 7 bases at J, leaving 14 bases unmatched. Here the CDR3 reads CSVKTTGTGGKGEAFF. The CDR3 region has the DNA TGCAGCGTTAAGACGACCGGGACAGGGGGCAAGGGTGAAGCTTTCTTT.

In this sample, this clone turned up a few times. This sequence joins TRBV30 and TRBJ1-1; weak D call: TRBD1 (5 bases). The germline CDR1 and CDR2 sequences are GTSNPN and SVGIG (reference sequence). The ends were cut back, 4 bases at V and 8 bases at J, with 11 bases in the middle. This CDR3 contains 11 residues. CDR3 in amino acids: CAWIRAGEAFF. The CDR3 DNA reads TGTGCCTGGATTAGGGCAGGGGAAGCTTTCTTT.

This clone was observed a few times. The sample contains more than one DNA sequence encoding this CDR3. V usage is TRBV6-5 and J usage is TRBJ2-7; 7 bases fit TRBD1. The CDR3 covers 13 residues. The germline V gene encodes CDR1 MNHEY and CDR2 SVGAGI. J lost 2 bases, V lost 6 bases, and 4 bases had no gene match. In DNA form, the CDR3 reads TGTGCCAGCAGGGAAAGGGGGCCCTACGAGCAGTACTTC. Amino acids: CASRERGPYEQYF.

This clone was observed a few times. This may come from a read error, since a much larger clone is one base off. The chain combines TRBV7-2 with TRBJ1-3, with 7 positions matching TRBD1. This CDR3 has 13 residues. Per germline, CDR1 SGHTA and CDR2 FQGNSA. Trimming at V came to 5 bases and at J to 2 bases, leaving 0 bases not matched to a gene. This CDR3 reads CASSGTAGNTIYF. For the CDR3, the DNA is TGTGCCAGCAGCGGGACAGCTGGAAACACCATATATTTT.

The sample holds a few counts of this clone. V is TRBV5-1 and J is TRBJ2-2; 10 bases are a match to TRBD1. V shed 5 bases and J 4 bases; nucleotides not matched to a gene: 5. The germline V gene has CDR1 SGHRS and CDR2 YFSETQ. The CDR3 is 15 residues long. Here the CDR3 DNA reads TGCGCCAGCAGATTGACAGGGGGCAGCACCGGGGAGCTGTTTTTT. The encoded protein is CASRLTGGSTGELFF. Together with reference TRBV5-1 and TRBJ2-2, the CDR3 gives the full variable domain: KAGVTQTPRYLIKTRGQQVTLSCSPISGHRSVSWYQQTPGQGLQFLFEYFSETQRNKGNFPGRFSGRQFSNSRSEMNVSTLELGDSALYLCASRLTGGSTGELFFGEGSRLTVL.

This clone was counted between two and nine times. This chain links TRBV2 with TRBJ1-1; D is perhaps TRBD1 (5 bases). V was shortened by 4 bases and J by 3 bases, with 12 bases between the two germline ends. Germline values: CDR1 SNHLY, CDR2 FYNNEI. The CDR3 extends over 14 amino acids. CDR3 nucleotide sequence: TGTGCCAGCAGTGGAGCCAGGGCGGACACTGAAGCTTTCTTT. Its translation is CASSGARADTEAFF.

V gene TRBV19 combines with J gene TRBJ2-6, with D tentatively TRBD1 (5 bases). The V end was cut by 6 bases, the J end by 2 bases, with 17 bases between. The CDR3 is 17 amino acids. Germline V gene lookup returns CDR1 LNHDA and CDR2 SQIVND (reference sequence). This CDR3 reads CASRSRQGTTGANVLTF. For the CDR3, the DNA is TGTGCCAGTAGGAGTAGGCAGGGAACAACTGGGGCCAACGTCCTGACTTTC.

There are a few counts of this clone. CDR3 nucleotide sequence: TGCAGTGCTGCGACTGGGTTGACCCAGTACTTC. Encoded protein: CSAATGLTQYF. This rearrangement joins TRBV20-1 to TRBJ2-5; D ambiguous. The CDR3 has 11 residues. From germline, CDR1 is DFQATT and CDR2 SNEGSKA (reference sequence). Trimming took off 5 bases at V and 7 bases at J, with 11 bases between the two ends.

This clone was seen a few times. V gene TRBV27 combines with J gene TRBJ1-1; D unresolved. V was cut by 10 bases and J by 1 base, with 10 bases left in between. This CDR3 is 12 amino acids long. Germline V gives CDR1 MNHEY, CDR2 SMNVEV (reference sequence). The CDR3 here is CANIWRNTEAFF. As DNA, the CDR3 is TGTGCCAACATATGGAGGAACACTGAAGCTTTCTTT.

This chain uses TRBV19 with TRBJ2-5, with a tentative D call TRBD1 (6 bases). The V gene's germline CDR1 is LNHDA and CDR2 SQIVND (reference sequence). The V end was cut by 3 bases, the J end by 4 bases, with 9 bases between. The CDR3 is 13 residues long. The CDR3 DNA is TGTGCCAGTAGTATGGTGGGGGCAGAGACCCAGTACTTC. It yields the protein CASSMVGAETQYF.

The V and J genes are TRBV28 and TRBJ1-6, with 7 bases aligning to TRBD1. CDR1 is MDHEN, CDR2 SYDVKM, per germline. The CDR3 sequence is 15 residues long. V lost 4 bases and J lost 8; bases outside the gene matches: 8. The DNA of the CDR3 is TGTGCCAGCAGTTACATCAGGACAGGATATTCACCCCTCCACTTT. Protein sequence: CASSYIRTGYSPLHF.

DNA of the CDR3: TGCGCCAGCAGCCCAGGACAGGCGGTGAACGAGCAGTACTTC. As protein: CASSPGQAVNEQYF. This sequence joins TRBV5-1 and TRBJ2-7; 7 bases map to TRBD1. This CDR3 has 14 amino acids. With V trimmed by 4 bases and J by 5 bases, 9 bases remained unmatched. Germline V gene data show CDR1 as SGHRS and CDR2 as YFSETQ.

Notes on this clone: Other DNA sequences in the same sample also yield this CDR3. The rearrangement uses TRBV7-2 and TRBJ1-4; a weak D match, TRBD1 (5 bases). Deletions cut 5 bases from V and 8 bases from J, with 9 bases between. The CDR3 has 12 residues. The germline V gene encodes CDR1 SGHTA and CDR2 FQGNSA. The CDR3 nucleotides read TGTGCCAGCAGCCCCCAGGGCGAAAAACTGTTTTTT. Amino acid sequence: CASSPQGEKLFF.

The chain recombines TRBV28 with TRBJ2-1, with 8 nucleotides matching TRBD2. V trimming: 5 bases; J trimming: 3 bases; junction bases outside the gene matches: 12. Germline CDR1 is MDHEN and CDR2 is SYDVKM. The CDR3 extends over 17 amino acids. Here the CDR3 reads CASSRPTGGGFYNEQFF. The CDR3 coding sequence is TGTGCCAGCAGTCGCCCGACGGGAGGGGGGTTCTACAATGAGCAGTTCTTC. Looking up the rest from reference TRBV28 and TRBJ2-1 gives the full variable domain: DVKVTQSSRYLVKRTGEKVFLECVQDMDHENMFWYRQDPGLGLRLIYFSYDVKMKEKGDIPEGYSVSREKKERFSLILESASTNQTSMYLCASSRPTGGGFYNEQFFGPGTRLTVL.

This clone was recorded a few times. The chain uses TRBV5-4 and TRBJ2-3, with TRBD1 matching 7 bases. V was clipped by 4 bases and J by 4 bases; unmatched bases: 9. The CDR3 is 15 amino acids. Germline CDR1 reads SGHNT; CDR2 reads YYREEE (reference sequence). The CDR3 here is CASSGYRGGADTQYF. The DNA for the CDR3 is TGTGCCAGCAGCGGTTACAGGGGTGGCGCAGATACGCAGTATTTT.

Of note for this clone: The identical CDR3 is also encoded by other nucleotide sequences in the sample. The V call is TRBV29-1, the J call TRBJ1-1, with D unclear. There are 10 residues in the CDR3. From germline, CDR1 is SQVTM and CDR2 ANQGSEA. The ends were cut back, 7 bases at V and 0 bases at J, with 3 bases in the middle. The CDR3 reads CSAVNTEAFF. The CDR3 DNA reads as TGCAGCGCCGTGAACACTGAAGCTTTCTTT.